The rows below give T cell receptor beta chains drawn from one sample of a study of blood T cell repertoires in COVID-19. Profiling relied on immunoSEQ multiplex PCR, and the TCRdb table lists in-frame clones only, not all of them. Of under 150,000 clones listed, 90% are singletons. Specimen: peripheral blood. The receptors come from a middle-aged man with active COVID-19. The CDR3 runs from the conserved cysteine through the conserved F or W.

>TRBV18
CASSRDNEETQYF
>TRBV29-1
CSVSTEGNEAFF
>TRBV4-2
CASSQDDRLADTQYF
>TRBV7-9
CASTSNQGQGTYF
>TRBV29-1
CSVVGLDYNEQFF
>TRBV2
CASTLEEGRTEAFF
>TRBV7-2
CASSQTPPGLDSPLHF
>TRBV12-5
CASGAKTGAGEKLFF
>TRBV18
CASSLSGDGYTF
>TRBV15
CATSRDWAGGSYNEQFF
>TRBV18
CASSPRTGENEQFF
>TRBV6-5
CASKGQRQSTDTQYF
>TRBV3-1/TRBV3-2
CASSRGTSGLVRKTQYF
>TRBV3-1/TRBV3-2
CASSQDQSGGRSRFF
>TRBV11-3
CASSLPGTQGLSGYTF
>TRBV10-2
CASRQMNTEAFF
>TRBV7-2
CASSLGTSGSVDTQYF
>TRBV4-2
CASSQEAGGTSYEQYF
>TRBV6-5
CASSYGQAYGYTF
>TRBV5-1
CASSLVAGTDTQYF
>TRBV9
CASGLGQTNEKLFF
>TRBV5-1
CASSLDGAWGEAFF
>TRBV9
CASSVGPGQGPLHF
>TRBV7-8
CASSSRETVSWGSPLHF
>TRBV5-8
CASSSTGAPLLQETQYF
>TRBV7-9
CASSFGGAGDTEAFF
>TRBV29-1
CSVEGTGVNEKLFF
>TRBV4-1
CASSRIVGAEGTQYF
>TRBV11-2
CASSLGGPPNTEAFF
>TRBV5-1
CASSKRQGANTEAFF
>TRBV2
CASRGEVLETQYF
>TRBV6-4
CASSDGRTGANGYTF
>TRBV4-1
CASSRTGNVRVAFF